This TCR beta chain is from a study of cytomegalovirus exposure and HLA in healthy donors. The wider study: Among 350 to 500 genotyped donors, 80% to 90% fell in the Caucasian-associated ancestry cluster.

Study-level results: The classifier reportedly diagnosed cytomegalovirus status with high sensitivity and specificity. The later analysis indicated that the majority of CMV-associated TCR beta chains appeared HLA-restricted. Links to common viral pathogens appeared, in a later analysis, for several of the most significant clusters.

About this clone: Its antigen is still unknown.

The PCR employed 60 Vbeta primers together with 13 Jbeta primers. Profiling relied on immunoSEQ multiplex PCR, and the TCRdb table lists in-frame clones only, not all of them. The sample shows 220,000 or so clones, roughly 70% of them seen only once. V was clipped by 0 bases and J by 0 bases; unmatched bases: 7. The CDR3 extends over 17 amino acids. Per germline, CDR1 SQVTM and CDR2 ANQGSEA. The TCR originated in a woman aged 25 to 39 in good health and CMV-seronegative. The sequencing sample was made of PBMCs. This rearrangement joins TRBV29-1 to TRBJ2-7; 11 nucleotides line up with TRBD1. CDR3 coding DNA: TGCAGCGTTGAAGATCGAAGGACAGGGGGCGCCTCCTACGAGCAGTACTTC. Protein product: CSVEDRRTGGASYEQYF.